The rows below give T cell receptor beta chains drawn from one sample of a study of early T cells in non-severe SARS-CoV-2 infection. TCRdb passed the 5' RACE reads through MiXCR, listing each CDR3 protein once. The top ten clones hold roughly 8.7% of a sample with tens of thousands of distinct CDR3 sequences, 13% of them seen once. The source material was whole blood. These receptors all stem from an adult who was a healthcare worker with PCR-confirmed SARS-CoV-2 infection or an uninfected control (not recorded which). CDR3s include the opening cysteine and the closing phenylalanine or tryptophan. D genes are given only for firm matches. Some rows mark clone size as missing; the rest say once, few, many or name a class of expanded clone.

J: TRBJ2-5
size: -
D: TRBD2
V: TRBV28
DNA: TGTGCCAGCAGTTCATACTTCTCCGGGACTAGCCGAGAGACCCAGTACTTC
CDR3: CASSSYFSGTSRETQYF

J: TRBJ2-7
size: few
D: TRBD2
V: TRBV9
DNA: TGTGCCAGCAGCACCTCAGCGGGAGGGCCCCACGAGCAGTACTTC
CDR3: CASSTSAGGPHEQYF

J: TRBJ2-3
size: many
D: TRBD2
V: TRBV30
DNA: TGTGCCTGGAGTGGGACTAGCGGGAGTAGCACAGATACGCAGTATTTT
CDR3: CAWSGTSGSSTDTQYF

J: TRBJ2-6
size: many
D: -
V: TRBV28
DNA: TGTGCCAGCAGCCTCTCTGGGGCCAACGTCCTGACTTTC
CDR3: CASSLSGANVLTF

J: TRBJ2-7
size: few
D: -
V: TRBV3-1
DNA: TGTGCCAGCAGCCAGACAAGATCCGCCTACGAGCAGTACTTC
CDR3: CASSQTRSAYEQYF

J: TRBJ1-1
size: medium-sized
D: -
V: TRBV29-1
DNA: TGCAGCGTAATAGAGAACACTGAAGCTTTCTTT
CDR3: CSVIENTEAFF

J: TRBJ2-3
size: -
D: -
V: TRBV7-2
DNA: TGTGCCAGCAGCTTAGACAGAACAGATACGCAGTATTTT
CDR3: CASSLDRTDTQYF

J: TRBJ2-1
size: many
D: TRBD2
V: TRBV29-1
DNA: TGCAGCACCGCTAGCGGGAGGGAGCAGTTCTTC
CDR3: CSTASGREQFF

J: TRBJ1-5
size: -
D: -
V: TRBV7-2
DNA: TGTGCCAGCAGCCGAACCGACAGCTTGAATCAGCCCCAGCATTTT
CDR3: CASSRTDSLNQPQHF

J: TRBJ2-4
size: few
D: TRBD1
V: TRBV28
DNA: TGTGCCAGCAGCCTTACAGGGGCAGCCAAAAACATTCAGTACTTC
CDR3: CASSLTGAAKNIQYF

J: TRBJ2-7
size: few
D: -
V: TRBV28
DNA: TGTGCCAGCAGTTTATTGAGATACGAGCAGTACTTC
CDR3: CASSLLRYEQYF

J: TRBJ2-3
size: many
D: TRBD2
V: TRBV20-1
DNA: TGCAGTGCTCTTCCGGGACTAGCGGGAGGGTCAGATACGCAGTATTTT
CDR3: CSALPGLAGGSDTQYF

J: TRBJ2-7
size: -
D: TRBD2
V: TRBV7-2
DNA: TGTGCCAGCAGCTTCTGGCTAGCGGGAGGTCTTGGGGAGCAGTACTTC
CDR3: CASSFWLAGGLGEQYF

J: TRBJ1-6
size: many
D: TRBD1
V: TRBV20-1
DNA: TGCAGTGCCAGCCTTTTACCGGGACAGCGAAATTCACCCCTCCACTTT
CDR3: CSASLLPGQRNSPLHF

J: TRBJ1-5
size: -
D: -
V: TRBV27
DNA: TGTGCCAGCAGTTTACGCGGATATAGCAATCAGCCCCAGCATTTT
CDR3: CASSLRGYSNQPQHF

J: TRBJ2-3
size: few
D: -
V: TRBV11-2
DNA: TGTGCCAGCAGCTTCCTGCCCCATTACACAGATACGCAGTATTTT
CDR3: CASSFLPHYTDTQYF

J: TRBJ1-1
size: many
D: -
V: TRBV6-5
DNA: TGTGCCAGCAGTCGCGCAGGAGCAGCTTTCTTT
CDR3: CASSRAGAAFF

J: TRBJ1-1
size: many
D: -
V: TRBV18
DNA: TGTGCCAGCTCAAAGACAGGTCCTGACACTGAAGCTTTCTTT
CDR3: CASSKTGPDTEAFF

J: TRBJ2-7
size: -
D: -
V: TRBV12-3/TRBV12-4
DNA: TGTGCCAGCAGATTAAATACCGACGGATACGAGCAGTACTTC
CDR3: CASRLNTDGYEQYF

J: TRBJ1-5
size: -
D: TRBD1
V: TRBV5-1
DNA: TGCGCCAGCAGCTTTACAGGGGATAGCAATCAGCCCCAGCATTTT
CDR3: CASSFTGDSNQPQHF

J: TRBJ1-1
size: -
D: TRBD1
V: TRBV5-4
DNA: TGTGCCAGCAGCCCCGGACAGGCGGACACTGAAGCTTTCTTT
CDR3: CASSPGQADTEAFF

J: TRBJ2-1
size: many
D: -
V: TRBV28
DNA: TGTGCCAGCAGTTTTGACTTCCCCGGTAGTGAGCAGTTCTTC
CDR3: CASSFDFPGSEQFF

J: TRBJ1-6
size: -
D: -
V: TRBV4-1
DNA: TGCGCCAGCAGACCCATAGATGAGGGAGCCTATAATTCACCCCTCCACTTT
CDR3: CASRPIDEGAYNSPLHF

J: TRBJ1-1
size: -
D: -
V: TRBV14
DNA: TGTGCCAGCAGCCAATGGGGCAGAGAAGCTTTCTTT
CDR3: CASSQWGREAFF

J: TRBJ2-7
size: few
D: TRBD1
V: TRBV28
DNA: TGTGCCAGCAGTTTCAGATATTCGTGGACAGGGGCCTACGAGCAGTACTTC
CDR3: CASSFRYSWTGAYEQYF

J: TRBJ1-1
size: -
D: -
V: TRBV9
DNA: TGTGCCAGCAGCGTAGCAGGGGATGCCACTGAAGCTTTCTTT
CDR3: CASSVAGDATEAFF

J: TRBJ2-3
size: few
D: TRBD2
V: TRBV28
DNA: TGTGCCAGCAGCAAAACTAGCGGTAGGGAGTATTTT
CDR3: CASSKTSGREYF

J: TRBJ2-5
size: -
D: -
V: TRBV11-3
DNA: TGTGCCAGCAGCTCCCCGGACCGTCGGGGGACCCAGTACTTC
CDR3: CASSSPDRRGTQYF

J: TRBJ2-1
size: few
D: TRBD2
V: TRBV7-9
DNA: TGTGCCAGCAGCTTATTAAAGCTAGCGGGAAATGACAATGAGCAGTTCTTC
CDR3: CASSLLKLAGNDNEQFF

J: TRBJ2-1
size: -
D: TRBD1
V: TRBV5-1
DNA: TGCGCCAGCAGCTTGGATGGACAGGGAACGGTTGAGCAGTTCTTC
CDR3: CASSLDGQGTVEQFF

J: TRBJ2-1
size: many
D: -
V: TRBV20-1
DNA: TGCAGTGCTAGAGATCCCCAGGCAGGATACAATGAGCAGTTCTTC
CDR3: CSARDPQAGYNEQFF

J: TRBJ2-7
size: -
D: TRBD2
V: TRBV3-1
DNA: TGTGCCAGCAGCCTTGGACTAGCCGCCCACGAGCAGTACTTC
CDR3: CASSLGLAAHEQYF

J: TRBJ1-5
size: few
D: -
V: TRBV12-3/TRBV12-4
DNA: TGTGCCAGCAGTTTAGAGGGTAGCAATCAGCCCCAGCATTTT
CDR3: CASSLEGSNQPQHF

J: TRBJ2-7
size: many
D: TRBD1
V: TRBV28
DNA: TGTGCCACCCAGTCGCGATCGGGACAGGGACGATACGAGCAGTACTTC
CDR3: CATQSRSGQGRYEQYF

J: TRBJ2-5
size: -
D: TRBD2
V: TRBV7-3
DNA: TGTGCCAGCAGCACTAGCGGGAGAGAGACCCAGTACTTC
CDR3: CASSTSGRETQYF

J: TRBJ2-1
size: many
D: TRBD2
V: TRBV5-1
DNA: TGCGCCAGCAACAGCGGGAGTTCCTACAATGAGCAGTTCTTC
CDR3: CASNSGSSYNEQFF

J: TRBJ1-3
size: few
D: -
V: TRBV2
DNA: TGTGCTTCCGAACTCTCTGGAAACACCATATATTTT
CDR3: CASELSGNTIYF

J: TRBJ1-1
size: once
D: -
V: TRBV12-3/TRBV12-4
DNA: TGTGCCAGCAGTTTGTCGGTTTCTGAAGCTTTCTTT
CDR3: CASSLSVSEAFF

J: TRBJ2-2
size: few
D: TRBD1
V: TRBV29-1
DNA: TGCAGCGTTGAGACAGGGGAGAACACCGGGGAGCTGTTTTTT
CDR3: CSVETGENTGELFF